A selection of T cell receptor beta chains follows, all from one sample in a study of CD8 T cells in Susac syndrome. TCRdb called the immunoSEQ multiplex PCR reads again in MiXCR, with one record for every CDR3 protein. The table has approximately 150,000 distinct CDR3 sequences, more than 90% seen once. Sequenced: CD4+ T cells from PBMCs. These receptors all come from a human donor with Susac syndrome. The CDR3 runs from the conserved cysteine through the conserved F or W. The order of the fields is D gene, clone size, J gene, V gene, CDR3 protein, CDR3 DNA. A D gene is named only where the DNA matches it firmly. Clone size is given for some rows only: seen once, a few or many times, or a class if the clone is expanded.

>NA|NA|TRBJ1-3|TRBV7-3
CASSLQRISGNTIYF
TGTGCCAGCAGCTTACAACGGATCTCTGGAAACACCATATATTTT
>NA|NA|TRBJ2-3|TRBV3-1
CASSQAVSTDTQYF
TGTGCCAGCAGCCAAGCCGTGAGCACAGATACGCAGTATTTT
>NA|NA|TRBJ2-1|TRBV3-1
CASSQEWSGSYNEQFF
TGTGCCAGCAGCCAAGAGTGGAGTGGCTCCTACAATGAGCAGTTCTTC
>NA|NA|TRBJ1-2|TRBV18
CASSPPVQGSNYGYTF
TGTGCCAGCTCACCACCAGTTCAAGGAAGCAACTATGGCTACACCTTC
>TRBD2|NA|TRBJ2-1|TRBV3-1
CASSQDAGDYNEQFF
TGTGCCAGCAGCCAAGATGCGGGGGACTACAATGAGCAGTTCTTC
>TRBD2|NA|TRBJ2-5|TRBV14
CASSIGLAGGPQETQYF
TGTGCCAGCAGCATCGGACTAGCGGGAGGCCCCCAAGAGACCCAGTACTTC
>TRBD1|once|TRBJ2-3|TRBV23-1
CASSQSRAQGDRDTQYF
TGCGCCAGCAGTCAATCAAGGGCGCAGGGGGATAGGGATACGCAGTATTTT
>NA|NA|TRBJ1-2|TRBV12-3/TRBV12-4
CASSPGPSLAF
TGTGCCAGCAGCCCTGGGCCGAGCTTGGCCTTC
>NA|NA|TRBJ1-5|TRBV20-1
CSARGGGQPQHF
TGCAGTGCTAGAGGCGGGGGCCAGCCCCAGCATTTT
>NA|few|TRBJ2-7|TRBV23-1
CASGRYEQYF
TGCGCCAGCGGGAGATACGAGCAGTACTTC
>NA|NA|TRBJ1-2|TRBV5-6
CASSLGGTFYGYTF
TGTGCCAGCAGCTTGGGTGGGACATTCTATGGCTACACCTTC
>NA|NA|TRBJ1-2|TRBV5-6
CASRLDRFYGYTF
TGTGCCAGCAGATTGGACAGATTCTATGGCTACACCTTC
>NA|NA|TRBJ2-3|TRBV4-1
CASSQALQPDTQYF
TGCGCCAGCAGCCAAGCCCTCCAGCCAGATACGCAGTATTTT
>NA|NA|TRBJ2-3|TRBV11-2
CASSLTPASTDTQYF
TGTGCCAGCAGTCTGACTCCGGCTAGCACAGATACGCAGTATTTT
>NA|NA|TRBJ2-1|TRBV5-1
CASSFDGRASYNEQFF
TGCGCCAGCAGTTTCGACGGCAGGGCCTCCTACAATGAGCAGTTCTTC
>NA|NA|TRBJ1-1|TRBV29-1
CSVGQLMNTEAFF
TGCAGCGTTGGACAGTTAATGAACACTGAAGCTTTCTTT
>NA|NA|TRBJ1-3|TRBV5-1
CASRTPSLSGNTIYF
TGCGCCAGCCGGACGCCTAGTCTCTCTGGAAACACCATATATTTT
>NA|NA|TRBJ1-2|TRBV7-9
CASTPFRTDNYGYTF
TGTGCCAGCACCCCTTTTAGGACAGATAACTATGGCTACACCTTC
>NA|NA|TRBJ2-1|TRBV20-1
CSAVTGVSNEQFF
TGCAGTGCAGTGACGGGCGTAAGCAATGAGCAGTTCTTC
>TRBD1|NA|TRBJ1-1|TRBV7-9
CASSLDDRGNTEAFF
TGTGCCAGCAGCTTAGACGACAGGGGGAACACTGAAGCTTTCTTT
>NA|NA|TRBJ2-5|TRBV5-1
CASSLAAAQETQYF
TGCGCCAGCAGCTTGGCGGCAGCCCAAGAGACCCAGTACTTC
>NA|once|TRBJ2-2|TRBV11-1
CASSLLTANTGELFF
TGTGCCAGCAGCTTGTTGACAGCGAACACCGGGGAGCTGTTTTTT
>NA|NA|TRBJ2-3|TRBV20-1
CSAKSPTSTDTQYF
TGCAGTGCTAAAAGCCCGACTAGCACAGATACGCAGTATTTT
>NA|once|TRBJ2-1|TRBV20-1
CSAPNLLSPGPGSYNEQFF
TGCAGTGCTCCAAACTTATTGAGTCCGGGACCGGGGTCTTACAATGAGCAGTTCTTC
>NA|NA|TRBJ2-2|TRBV6-5
CASRGELFTGELFF
TGTGCCAGCAGAGGGGAATTGTTCACCGGGGAGCTGTTTTTT
>TRBD2|NA|TRBJ2-1|TRBV6-1
CASRGTGTSGSPRNNEQFF
TGTGCCAGCAGGGGTACCGGGACTAGCGGGAGCCCCCGCAACAATGAGCAGTTCTTC
>NA|NA|TRBJ2-4|TRBV20-1
CSVPAALRQNIQYF
TGCAGTGTCCCGGCGGCCCTCCGCCAAAACATTCAGTACTTC
>NA|NA|TRBJ1-1|TRBV28
CASSPYPSVQGLNTEAFF
TGTGCCAGCAGTCCCTACCCGTCCGTACAGGGCCTGAACACTGAAGCTTTCTTT
>NA|once|TRBJ2-4|TRBV24-1
CATSGSPTDIQYF
TGTGCCACCAGCGGCAGCCCTACGGACATTCAGTACTTC
>NA|NA|TRBJ1-4|TRBV4-1
CASSQDWRGTNEKLFF
TGCGCCAGCAGCCAAGATTGGAGGGGAACTAATGAAAAACTGTTTTTT
>NA|NA|TRBJ1-6|TRBV4-1
CASSQDRGSPLHF
TGCGCCAGCAGCCAAGACAGGGGTTCACCCCTCCACTTT
>TRBD2|NA|TRBJ2-1|TRBV30
CAWMYGGGGNEQFF
TGTGCCTGGATGTACGGCGGGGGGGGGAATGAGCAGTTCTTC
>TRBD1|NA|TRBJ2-5|TRBV29-1
CSVARQGRAGTQYF
TGCAGCGTTGCAAGACAGGGGCGCGCCGGGACCCAGTACTTC
>NA|NA|TRBJ2-1|TRBV18
CASTIALSYNEQFF
TGTGCCAGCACCATAGCCCTCTCCTACAATGAGCAGTTCTTC
>NA|NA|TRBJ2-4|TRBV3-1
CASSHRQVAKNIQYF
TGTGCCAGCAGCCACCGACAGGTAGCCAAAAACATTCAGTACTTC
>NA|NA|TRBJ2-7|TRBV9
CASSVGTGPYEQYF
TGTGCCAGCAGCGTAGGCACAGGGCCCTACGAGCAGTACTTC
>NA|NA|TRBJ2-7|TRBV7-2
CASSFDWVYEQYF
TGTGCCAGCAGCTTCGACTGGGTCTACGAGCAGTACTTC
>TRBD1|NA|TRBJ2-5|TRBV5-1
CASSLAGTGVETQYF
TGCGCCAGCAGCTTGGCCGGGACAGGGGTAGAGACCCAGTACTTC
>NA|NA|TRBJ1-6|TRBV2
CASSAQGYGKSPLHF
TGTGCCAGCAGTGCCCAGGGCTATGGGAAATCACCCCTCCACTTT
>TRBD1|NA|TRBJ2-3|TRBV2
CASRPGTDTDTQYF
TGTGCCAGCAGACCCGGGACAGACACAGATACGCAGTATTTT
>TRBD2|NA|TRBJ2-1|TRBV20-1
CSARDPGLFANEQFF
TGCAGTGCTAGAGATCCGGGACTATTCGCCAATGAGCAGTTCTTC
>NA|NA|TRBJ2-1|TRBV4-1
CASSRQGRQSYNEQFF
TGCGCCAGCAGTCGGCAGGGCCGTCAGAGCTACAATGAGCAGTTCTTC
>TRBD2|NA|TRBJ2-2|TRBV4-1
CASSQDRGLAGDGELFF
TGCGCCAGCAGCCAAGATCGAGGACTAGCGGGAGATGGGGAGCTGTTTTTT
>NA|NA|TRBJ1-1|TRBV29-1
CSAATWAEAFF
TGCAGCGCGGCCACCTGGGCTGAAGCTTTCTTT
>TRBD1|NA|TRBJ1-3|TRBV7-9
CASSYTRDSTNTIYF
TGTGCCAGCAGCTACACCCGGGACAGTACAAACACCATATATTTT
>NA|NA|TRBJ1-1|TRBV20-1
CSARAPAEAFF
TGCAGTGCTAGAGCCCCCGCGGAGGCTTTCTTT
>NA|NA|TRBJ2-7|TRBV4-2
CASSQGGELYEQYF
TGTGCCAGCAGCCAAGGGGGCGAGCTCTACGAGCAGTACTTC
>NA|NA|TRBJ1-4|TRBV14
CASSARALTEKLFF
TGTGCCAGCAGCGCCCGGGCGTTAACTGAAAAACTGTTTTTT
>TRBD1|NA|TRBJ2-1|TRBV18
CASSPGTGSNEQFF
TGTGCCAGCTCACCAGGGACAGGGTCCAATGAGCAGTTCTTC
>TRBD2|NA|TRBJ2-1|TRBV3-1
CASSQRAGSSYNEQFF
TGTGCCAGCAGCCAACGAGCGGGGAGCTCCTACAATGAGCAGTTCTTC
>NA|NA|TRBJ2-4|TRBV6-5
CASSYTTGAKNIQYF
TGTGCCAGCAGTTACACCACGGGGGCCAAAAACATTCAGTACTTC
>NA|NA|TRBJ2-5|TRBV6-5
CASSSIQGIRSGPGTQYF
TGTGCCAGCAGTTCTATACAAGGCATACGAAGCGGCCCGGGGACCCAGTACTTC
>NA|NA|TRBJ2-2|TRBV20-1
CSGKGGGNTGELFF
TGCAGTGGAAAGGGGGGAGGAAACACCGGGGAGCTGTTTTTT
>TRBD2|NA|TRBJ2-5|TRBV2
CASSETGGTQYF
TGTGCCAGCAGTGAAACGGGAGGGACCCAGTACTTC
>TRBD2|NA|TRBJ2-3|TRBV4-2
CASSPSGEGQNTQYF
TGTGCCAGCAGCCCCTCGGGGGAGGGCCAAAATACGCAGTATTTT
>TRBD2|few|TRBJ2-3|TRBV4-2
CASSTGLAGGQTDTQYF
TGTGCCAGCAGCACGGGACTAGCGGGAGGGCAGACAGATACGCAGTATTTT
>TRBD1|NA|TRBJ2-7|TRBV20-1
CSATGQGADLLISYEQYF
TGCAGTGCCACTGGACAGGGGGCCGACCTCCTCATATCCTACGAGCAGTACTTC
>NA|NA|TRBJ2-2|TRBV10-3
CATRGSSDTGELFF
TGTGCCACACGAGGGTCATCGGACACCGGGGAGCTGTTTTTT
>TRBD1|once|TRBJ2-2|TRBV4-2
CASSQELSGQGTVGELFF
TGTGCCAGCAGCCAAGAATTATCGGGACAGGGGACGGTCGGGGAGCTGTTTTTT